Listed here is a single TCR beta chain. This sample is part of a study of T cells in Graves' hyperthyroidism and ophthalmopathy. Using over 8.5 ml of fresh peripheral blood, PBMCs were prepared. RNA transcripts served as the template for amplifying TCR beta CDR3 regions. A first-round RT-PCR of the TCR CDR3 used the HTBI primer set. TCRdb reanalysed the multiplex PCR reads using MiXCR and keeps one entry per CDR3 protein. The repertoire holds around 560,000 distinct CDR3 sequences, with about a sixth as singletons. The V and J ends lost 8 bases and 3 bases, in that order; junction bases with no gene match: 9. This CDR3 region has 14 residues. Germline loops: CDR1 DFQATT, CDR2 SNEGSKA (reference sequence).

The chain joins TRBV20-1 to TRBJ1-2; 10 bases line up with TRBD1. The TCR sequence derives from a woman between 18 and 30 years old with Graves' hyperthyroidism. The sample comprised blood. The CDR3 DNA follows: TGCAGTTACCGAGGGGACAGGGGACACTATGGCTACACCTTC. It is translated as CSYRGDRGHYGYTF.